This TCR beta chain was sequenced for a study of T cells in Graves' hyperthyroidism and ophthalmopathy. In its sample, this clonotype was seen many times. The CDR3 regions of TCR beta were amplified from RNA transcripts. Initially, a first-round RT-PCR of the TCR CDR3 employed the HTBI primer set. TCRdb re-called the multiplex PCR reads through MiXCR, storing one row per CDR3 protein. The profile shows hundreds of thousands of distinct CDR3 sequences, less than 30% of them singletons. V was pared by 10 bases and J by 3 bases, with 21 bases between. The CDR3 runs 15 residues. In germline, CDR1 is MNHEY, CDR2 SVGAGI.

This chain links TRBV6-5 with TRBJ1-1, with D uncertain. Sequenced material: blood. The source of this sequence is a middle-aged man with Graves' hyperthyroidism that later progressed to Graves' ophthalmopathy. The CDR3 loop is CATDPPAGRDTEAFF. The CDR3 DNA sequence: TGTGCCACCGATCCCCCGGCTGGCCGAGACACTGAAGCTTTCTTT.